Detailed here is one TCR beta chain. Its antigen is not identified. Assay used: immunoSEQ multiplex PCR; TCRdb lists only in-frame clones, some missing. The profile shows roughly 92,000 clones, roughly 92% of them singletons. Germline V gene sequence: CDR1 SGHTA, CDR2 FQGTGA. The junction had 8 bases not matched to a gene; V was cut back by 5 bases and J by 1 base. The CDR3 is 15 residues long. The sample comes from a study of PD-1 blockade in classical Hodgkin lymphoma. The study, taken as a whole, reports: Newly diagnosed patients had baseline TCR diversity that was reportedly lower than that of healthy donors. A significant rise in TCR diversity by C4D1 was seen for CD4+ but not CD8+ cells.

Every patient relapsed after autologous stem cell transplantation, and brentuximab vedotin exposure varied. The chain carries TRBV7-3 and TRBJ2-7; 7 bases line up with TRBD1. This sequence originates from a human donor with classical Hodgkin lymphoma. Specimen: peripheral blood mononuclear cells (PBMCs), collected at baseline. Here the CDR3 DNA reads TGTGCCAGCAGCCAATATCCAGGGGGATCCTACGAGCAGTACTTC. It is translated as CASSQYPGGSYEQYF. The full variable domain, its missing parts supplied by reference TRBV7-3 and TRBJ2-7, is GAGVSQTPSNKVTEKGKYVELRCDPISGHTALYWYRQSLGQGPEFLIYFQGTGAADDSGLPNDRFFAVRPEGSVSTLKIQRTERGDSAVYLCASSQYPGGSYEQYFGPGTRLTVT.